This T cell receptor (beta chain) was retrieved from a study of T cell responses to AZD1222 COVID-19 vaccine. Data came from immunoSEQ multiplex PCR; TCRdb stores just in-frame clones and leaves some out. The data show 50,000 to 70,000 clones, more than 70% seen once. The CDR3 has 17 residues. Germline loops: CDR1 LGHNA, CDR2 YSLEER. V was clipped by 0 bases and J by 5 bases; unmatched bases: 8. The chain uses TRBV4-3 and TRBJ2-3; 10 positions match TRBD2. The starting material was peripheral blood, obtained on day 0 of MenACWY control vaccination. The sequence derives from an adult in good health. CDR3 DNA: TGCGCCAGCAGCCAAGATCGAGCGGGAGGGCCGGGAGATACGCAGTATTTT. Residues: CASSQDRAGGPGDTQYF.